This T cell receptor (beta chain) is drawn from a study of blood T cell repertoires in COVID-19. Study-level background: Sites across the United States, Italy and Spain contributed samples from acute and convalescent COVID-19. T cells, B-cell-depleted T cells, or PBMCs supplied cDNA or gDNA.

Per the authors' pipeline: From reference gene primer amplification, estimates of nucleated cell counts were derived. Libraries were prepared by immunoSEQ multiplex PCR; TCRdb keeps only in-frame clonotypes and omits some of them. The DNA was the basis for D and trimming; V, J and clone size are from that table. The sample consists of over 50,000 clones, 70% to 90% of them appearing once. The TCR was taken from a human donor in a cohort sampled during active COVID-19. Sequencing was performed on peripheral blood.

CDR3 loop: CASSAMTSGSSQTQYF. The CDR3 bases are TGCGCCAGCAGCGCAATGACTAGCGGGAGCTCACAGACCCAGTACTTC. The chain combines TRBV5-1 with TRBJ2-5; 12 nucleotides line up with TRBD2. The CDR3 is 16 residues long. The J segment lost 6 bases and the V segment lost 4 bases, leaving 10 bases of the junction unmatched. CDR1 SGHRS and CDR2 YFSETQ come from the germline V gene.